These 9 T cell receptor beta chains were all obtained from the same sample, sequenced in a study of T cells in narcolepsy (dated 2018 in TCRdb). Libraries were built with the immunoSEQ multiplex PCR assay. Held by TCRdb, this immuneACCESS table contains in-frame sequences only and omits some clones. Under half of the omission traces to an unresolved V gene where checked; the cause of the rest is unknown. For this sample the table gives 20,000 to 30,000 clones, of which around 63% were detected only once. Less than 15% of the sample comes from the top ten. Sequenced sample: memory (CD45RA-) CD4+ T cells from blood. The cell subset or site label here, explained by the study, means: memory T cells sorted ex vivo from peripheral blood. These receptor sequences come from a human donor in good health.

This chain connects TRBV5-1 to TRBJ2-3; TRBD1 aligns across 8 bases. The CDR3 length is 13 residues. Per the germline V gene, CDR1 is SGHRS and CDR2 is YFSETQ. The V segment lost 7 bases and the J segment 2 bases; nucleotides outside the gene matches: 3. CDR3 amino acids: CASGTGPTDTQYF. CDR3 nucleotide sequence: TGCGCCAGCGGGACAGGACCCACAGATACGCAGTATTTT.

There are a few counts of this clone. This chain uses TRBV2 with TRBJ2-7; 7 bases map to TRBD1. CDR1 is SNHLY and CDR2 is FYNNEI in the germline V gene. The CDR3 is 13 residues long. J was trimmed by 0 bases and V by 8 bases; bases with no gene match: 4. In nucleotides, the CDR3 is TGTGCCAGCGGGACAGTTTACTCCTACGAGCAGTACTTC. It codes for CASGTVYSYEQYF.

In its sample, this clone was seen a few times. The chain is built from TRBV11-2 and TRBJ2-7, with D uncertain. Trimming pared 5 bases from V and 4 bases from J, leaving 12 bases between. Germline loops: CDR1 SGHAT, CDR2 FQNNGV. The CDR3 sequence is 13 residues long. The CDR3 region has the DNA TGTGCCAGCAGCGTAGGTTCTTTTTACGAGCAGTACTTC. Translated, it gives CASSVGSFYEQYF.

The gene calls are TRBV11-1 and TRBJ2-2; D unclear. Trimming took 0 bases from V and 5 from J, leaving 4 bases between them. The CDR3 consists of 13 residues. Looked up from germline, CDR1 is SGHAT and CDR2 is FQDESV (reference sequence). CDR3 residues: CASSLAGTGELFF. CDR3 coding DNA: TGTGCCAGCAGCTTAGCCGGGACCGGGGAGCTGTTTTTT.

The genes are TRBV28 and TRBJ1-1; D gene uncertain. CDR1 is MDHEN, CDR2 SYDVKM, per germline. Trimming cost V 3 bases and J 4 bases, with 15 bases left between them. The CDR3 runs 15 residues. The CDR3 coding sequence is TGTGCCAGCAGTTTTGGAGGAACTGGCAGCACTGAAGCTTTCTTT. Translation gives CASSFGGTGSTEAFF.

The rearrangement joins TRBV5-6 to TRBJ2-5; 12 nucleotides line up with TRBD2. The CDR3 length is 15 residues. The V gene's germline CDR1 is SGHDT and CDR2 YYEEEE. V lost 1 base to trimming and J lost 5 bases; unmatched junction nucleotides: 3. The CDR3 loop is CASSLRGTSGETQYF. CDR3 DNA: TGTGCCAGCAGCTTGCGGGGGACTAGCGGGGAGACCCAGTACTTC.

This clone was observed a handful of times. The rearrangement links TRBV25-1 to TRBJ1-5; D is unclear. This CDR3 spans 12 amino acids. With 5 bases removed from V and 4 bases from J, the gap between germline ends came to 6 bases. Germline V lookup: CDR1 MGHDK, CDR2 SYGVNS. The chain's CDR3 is CASSRMNQPQHF. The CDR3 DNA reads TGTGCCAGCAGTCGTATGAATCAGCCCCAGCATTTT.

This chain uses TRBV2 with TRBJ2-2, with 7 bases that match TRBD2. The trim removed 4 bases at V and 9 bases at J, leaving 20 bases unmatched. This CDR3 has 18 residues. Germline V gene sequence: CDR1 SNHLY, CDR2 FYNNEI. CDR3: CASSVGPVSGTARRELFF. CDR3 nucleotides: TGTGCCAGCAGTGTAGGGCCAGTGAGCGGGACGGCCCGCCGGGAGCTGTTTTTT.

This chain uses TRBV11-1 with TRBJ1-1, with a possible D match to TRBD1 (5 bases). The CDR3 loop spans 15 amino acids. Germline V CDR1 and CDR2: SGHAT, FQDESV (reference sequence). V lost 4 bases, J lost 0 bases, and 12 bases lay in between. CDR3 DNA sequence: TGTGCCAGCAGCTCACGCCGGGGACTGAACACTGAAGCTTTCTTT. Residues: CASSSRRGLNTEAFF.